This record looks at one T cell receptor (beta chain) sequence and its context. What antigen it recognizes has not been identified. No clone much larger than this one lies a single base away; base qualities are absent. The sample's time point label is to be understood as: week 11, during vaccination. A 20-mer mutant IDH1 peptide at 300 micrograms in Montanide made up each vaccine dose, which was injected subcutaneously together with topical imiquimod. Donors had newly diagnosed WHO grade 3 or 4 IDH1-mutant astrocytomas with loss of nuclear ATRX. The samples were drawn from NOA16, a multicentre, single-arm, open-label phase I trial in Germany that tested a mutant IDH1 peptide vaccine in humans for the first time. Genomic DNA for TCRB sequencing was extracted from EDTA blood using the DNeasy Blood and Tissue Kit. The data were obtained in a study of a mutant IDH1 vaccine in newly diagnosed glioma (dated by TCRdb to about 2021). Regarding the study in general: Across visits V03 through V10, patients got a total of eight vaccinations, given in weeks 1, 3, 5, 7, 11, 15, 19 and 23. Prior to enrollment, standard therapy consisting of radiotherapy alone, temozolomide alone, or radiochemotherapy with temozolomide had been administered to patients, with the combination being received by most patients. Of the approximately 35 treated patients, roughly 62% were male and around 40% were female, and the mean age was around 40 years. Vaccination was initiated 4-6 weeks after radiotherapy alone, or concurrently with temozolomide cycles in the chemotherapy-containing groups. Six visits were used for peripheral blood collection: V03 (baseline), V05, V07, V10, V12 and V13. For exploratory analyses, about 25 treated patients had longitudinal TCRB deep sequencing done wherever samples were available.

The method behind the library was the immunoSEQ multiplex PCR assay. Rearranged TCR beta chain sequences were amplified using the hsTCRB Kit according to the manufacturer's protocol. Sequencing of TCRB libraries was carried out on an Illumina MiSeq. The study's own analysis went as follows. The proprietary platform of the kit vendor was used for demultiplexing, trimming and gene mapping. TCRdb obtained this table from immuneACCESS and retained in-frame rearrangements with V and J assigned. These tables miss some clones; where compared with another copy, unresolved V genes account for less than half of the shortfall, and the remainder is unexplained. The V and J calls and clone size come from that table; D and trimming were worked out from the DNA. Here the sample has some 130,000 clones; 80% occur a single time. The ten largest clones add up to 4.5% to 7% of the sample. Study-level results and caveats: It was noted by the authors that analyses of patient blood samples could not be reproduced owing to sample limitations. Vaccine-induced immune responses across multiple MHC alleles were detected in about 93% of patients. Pseudoprogression appeared unrelated to alterations in the top peripheral T cell clonotypes detected by TCRB sequencing. Availability determined which PBMC samples were chosen for TCRB deep sequencing.

The clonotype originates from a man aged 35 to 55 with glioma. Here the sequenced sample was PBMCs, taken from a glioma patient whose treatment included an IDH1 peptide vaccine.

For the CDR3, the sequence is CARSLRPRGGRKRYTF. Read as DNA, the sequence is TGTGCCAGAAGCTTACGCCCAAGGGGGGGGCGCAAACGCTACACCTTC. The receptor chain draws on TRBV7-5 and TRBJ1-2. TRBV7-5 is flagged as a pseudogene. From the cysteine through the phenylalanine, the CDR3 covers 16 amino acids. Only the CDR3 DNA is retained, 48 bases long and in frame from the first base.